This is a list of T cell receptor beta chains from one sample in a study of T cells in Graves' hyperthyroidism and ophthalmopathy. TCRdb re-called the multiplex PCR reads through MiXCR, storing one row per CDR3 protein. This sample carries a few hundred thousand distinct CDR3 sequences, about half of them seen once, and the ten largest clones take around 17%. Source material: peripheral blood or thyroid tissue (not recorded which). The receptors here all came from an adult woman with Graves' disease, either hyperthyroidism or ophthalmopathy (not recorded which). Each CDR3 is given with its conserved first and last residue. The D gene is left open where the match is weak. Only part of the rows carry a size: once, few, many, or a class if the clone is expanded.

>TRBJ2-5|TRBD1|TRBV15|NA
TGTGCCACCAGCTCTGGTGGACAGGGCCAAGAGACCCAGTACTTC
CATSSGGQGQETQYF
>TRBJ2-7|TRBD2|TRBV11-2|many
TGTGCCAGCAGCTCCGGCGGGGGGGAGCAGTACTTC
CASSSGGGEQYF
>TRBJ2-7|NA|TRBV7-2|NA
TGTGCCAGCAGCCCCACAAGGCTGTCCGAGCAGTACTTC
CASSPTRLSEQYF
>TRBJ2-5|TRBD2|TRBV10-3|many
TGTGCCATCAGTGACCCACCGGGACTAGCGGTCCAAGAGACCCAGTACTTC
CAISDPPGLAVQETQYF
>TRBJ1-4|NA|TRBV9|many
TGTGCCAGCAGCGTGGGGGGCCGGTCGGAAGAAAAACTGTTTTTT
CASSVGGRSEEKLFF
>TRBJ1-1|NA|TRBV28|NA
TGTGCCACCACGGACAGCCTGAACACTGAAGCTTTCTTT
CATTDSLNTEAFF
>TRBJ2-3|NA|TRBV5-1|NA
TGCGCCAGCAGCTTGGGGGGGATGACCAGTACAGATACGCAGTATTTT
CASSLGGMTSTDTQYF
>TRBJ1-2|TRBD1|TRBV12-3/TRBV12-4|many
TGTGCCAGCAGTCTTCAGGGGGATGGCTACACCTTC
CASSLQGDGYTF
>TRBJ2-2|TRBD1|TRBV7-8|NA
TGTGCCAGCAGCTCTTCCCCGAGGGGGCGCAACGGGGAGCTGTTTTTT
CASSSSPRGRNGELFF
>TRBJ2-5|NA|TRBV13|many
TGTGCCAGCAGCTTGCCAGGGGCGGGACAAGAGACCCAGTACTTC
CASSLPGAGQETQYF
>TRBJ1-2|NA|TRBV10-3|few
TGTGCCAGCACCGTTCCGGGGGGGGGCCGATATGGCTACACCTTC
CASTVPGGGRYGYTF
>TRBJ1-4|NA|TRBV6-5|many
TGTGCCAGCAGTCACCTGAGGAGGGTACATGAAAAACTGTTTTTT
CASSHLRRVHEKLFF
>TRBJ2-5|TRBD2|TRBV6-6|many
TGTGCCACGGGGGGGGGGGAGACCCAGTACTTC
CATGGGETQYF
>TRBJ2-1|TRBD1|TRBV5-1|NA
TGCGCCAGCTCCCCGGGCGGCAGGGGGTTCGGTTCCTACAATGAGCAGTTCTTC
CASSPGGRGFGSYNEQFF
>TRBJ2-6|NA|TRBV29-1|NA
TGCAGCGTTGATCCGGGTTGGACTGAAGCTTTC
CSVDPGWTEAF
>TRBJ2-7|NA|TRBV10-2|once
TGCGCCAGCAGTGAGTCTAGGCAGGGGTACTACGAGCAGTACTTC
CASSESRQGYYEQYF
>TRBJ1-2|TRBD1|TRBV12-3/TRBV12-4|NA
TGTGCCAGCAGCGTGCAACCAGGGGGCTATGGCTACACCTTC
CASSVQPGGYGYTF
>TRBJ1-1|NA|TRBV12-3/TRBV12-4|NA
TGTGCCAGCAGCTTAACTTTCGGGAAAGCTTTCTTT
CASSLTFGKAFF